The rows below give T cell receptor beta chains drawn from one sample of a study of blood T cell repertoires in COVID-19. Profiled with immunoSEQ multiplex PCR; TCRdb holds only in-frame clones, not every one. The sample carries hundreds of thousands of clones, around 89% recorded once. Specimen: peripheral blood. The origin of the receptors is a woman aged 50 to 65 with COVID-19, enrolled during active disease. The CDR3 runs from the conserved cysteine through the conserved F or W. Fields, in order: clone size, J gene, D gene, V gene, CDR3 DNA, CDR3 protein. The D gene is left open where the match is weak. Only part of the rows carry a size: once, few, many, or a class if the clone is expanded.

clone_size: NA
j_call: TRBJ2-7
d_call: NA
v_call: TRBV30
cdr3_nt: TGTGCCTCCCACAGGGAACCCTACGAGCAGTACTTC
cdr3_aa: CASHREPYEQYF

clone_size: once
j_call: TRBJ1-2
d_call: TRBD1
v_call: TRBV7-2
cdr3_nt: TGTGCCAGCAGCTTAGGGACAGGGGAGAGGAATGGCTACACCTTC
cdr3_aa: CASSLGTGERNGYTF

clone_size: NA
j_call: TRBJ1-1
d_call: NA
v_call: TRBV29-1
cdr3_nt: TGCAGCGTGCGTCGGGAGTCGAACACTGAAGCTTTCTTT
cdr3_aa: CSVRRESNTEAFF

clone_size: few
j_call: TRBJ2-1
d_call: TRBD1
v_call: TRBV19
cdr3_nt: TGTGCCAGTATGAGGACAGGGGAAAATGAGCAGTTCTTC
cdr3_aa: CASMRTGENEQFF

clone_size: NA
j_call: TRBJ2-2
d_call: NA
v_call: TRBV7-6
cdr3_nt: TGTGCCAGCAGCTTAGTGAGGGACGGGGAGCTGTTTTTT
cdr3_aa: CASSLVRDGELFF

clone_size: NA
j_call: TRBJ1-6
d_call: NA
v_call: TRBV4-2
cdr3_nt: TGTGCCAGCAGCCAAGTAACTCCCGGGGAATCACCCCTCCACTTT
cdr3_aa: CASSQVTPGESPLHF

clone_size: once
j_call: TRBJ1-3
d_call: TRBD1
v_call: TRBV7-6
cdr3_nt: TGTGCCAGCAGCTCCCAGACAGGGGCCGGAAACACCATATATTTT
cdr3_aa: CASSSQTGAGNTIYF

clone_size: NA
j_call: TRBJ1-6
d_call: TRBD1
v_call: TRBV6-6
cdr3_nt: TGTGCCAGCAGTTACCTAGGGGGCCTTGGATCACCCCTCCACTTT
cdr3_aa: CASSYLGGLGSPLHF

clone_size: once
j_call: TRBJ1-3
d_call: NA
v_call: TRBV12-5
cdr3_nt: TGTGCTAGTGGTTTGGTAGCAGGCGAAGGAAACACCATATATTTT
cdr3_aa: CASGLVAGEGNTIYF

clone_size: NA
j_call: TRBJ2-1
d_call: NA
v_call: TRBV2
cdr3_nt: TGTGCCAGTCGCTTCGTGGAGGACAATGAGCAGTTCTTC
cdr3_aa: CASRFVEDNEQFF

clone_size: NA
j_call: TRBJ1-1
d_call: NA
v_call: TRBV12-3/TRBV12-4
cdr3_nt: TGTGCCAGCAATCCCGGAGGGGACACTGAAGCTTTCTTT
cdr3_aa: CASNPGGDTEAFF

clone_size: NA
j_call: TRBJ2-3
d_call: NA
v_call: TRBV13
cdr3_nt: TGTGCCAGCAGCTTCGTCAAGCCGGGACTCCCCGATACGCAGTATTTT
cdr3_aa: CASSFVKPGLPDTQYF

clone_size: NA
j_call: TRBJ2-3
d_call: NA
v_call: TRBV5-1
cdr3_nt: TGCGCCAGCAGCTTGACCGAGGTAGCAGATACGCAGTATTTT
cdr3_aa: CASSLTEVADTQYF

clone_size: few
j_call: TRBJ1-3
d_call: NA
v_call: TRBV5-1
cdr3_nt: TGCGCCAGCCGCAACGAGGGTGTAACTGGAAACACCATATATTTT
cdr3_aa: CASRNEGVTGNTIYF

clone_size: NA
j_call: TRBJ1-1
d_call: TRBD1
v_call: TRBV18
cdr3_nt: TGTGCCAGCTCACCGTCCCGGGACAGGCACACTGAAGCTTTCTTT
cdr3_aa: CASSPSRDRHTEAFF

clone_size: NA
j_call: TRBJ1-3
d_call: NA
v_call: TRBV6-5
cdr3_nt: TGTGCCAGCAGTTCCGACACTGGAAACACCATATATTTT
cdr3_aa: CASSSDTGNTIYF

clone_size: NA
j_call: TRBJ1-1
d_call: TRBD1
v_call: TRBV7-3
cdr3_nt: TGTGCCAGCAGCTTACAGGGGGCAAGCACTGAAGCTTTCTTT
cdr3_aa: CASSLQGASTEAFF

clone_size: NA
j_call: TRBJ2-7
d_call: TRBD1
v_call: TRBV4-1
cdr3_nt: TGCGCCAGCAGCCAAGTAGGGGGCAAGGACGAGCAGTACTTC
cdr3_aa: CASSQVGGKDEQYF

clone_size: NA
j_call: TRBJ2-3
d_call: NA
v_call: TRBV5-1
cdr3_nt: TGCGCCAGCAGCGTTAGCGGATTCGACACAGATACGCAGTATTTT
cdr3_aa: CASSVSGFDTDTQYF

clone_size: NA
j_call: TRBJ2-4
d_call: TRBD2
v_call: TRBV4-1
cdr3_nt: TGCGCCAGCAGCCAAGAGCAGCGGGGGCCGCGGGGCATTCAGTACTTC
cdr3_aa: CASSQEQRGPRGIQYF

clone_size: NA
j_call: TRBJ1-5
d_call: NA
v_call: TRBV19
cdr3_nt: TGTGCCAGTAGTATGGGGCCCAATCAGCCCCAGCATTTT
cdr3_aa: CASSMGPNQPQHF

clone_size: NA
j_call: TRBJ1-2
d_call: NA
v_call: TRBV6-5
cdr3_nt: TGTGCCAGCAAAGGACAGATTAACTATGGCTACACCTTC
cdr3_aa: CASKGQINYGYTF

clone_size: NA
j_call: TRBJ1-3
d_call: NA
v_call: TRBV30
cdr3_nt: TGTGCCTGGACCCAAGCCCCACTCGGGACCATATATTTT
cdr3_aa: CAWTQAPLGTIYF

clone_size: NA
j_call: TRBJ2-7
d_call: NA
v_call: TRBV5-1
cdr3_nt: TGCGCCAGCAGCTTGGCCCTAACAGGGCTCTCCTACGAGCAGTACTTC
cdr3_aa: CASSLALTGLSYEQYF

clone_size: NA
j_call: TRBJ1-2
d_call: NA
v_call: TRBV5-1
cdr3_nt: TGCGCCAGCAGCCCCGGTAACAGGGATGGCTACACCTTC
cdr3_aa: CASSPGNRDGYTF

clone_size: once
j_call: TRBJ1-1
d_call: TRBD1
v_call: TRBV29-1
cdr3_nt: TGCAGCGGTGGACAGGGACAGGGTGAAGCTTTCTTT
cdr3_aa: CSGGQGQGEAFF

clone_size: NA
j_call: TRBJ2-1
d_call: TRBD2
v_call: TRBV9
cdr3_nt: TGTGCCAGCAGCGTACAGACTAGCGGGGGGAACAATGAGCAGTTCTTC
cdr3_aa: CASSVQTSGGNNEQFF

clone_size: NA
j_call: TRBJ1-2
d_call: TRBD1
v_call: TRBV6-5
cdr3_nt: TGTGCCAGCAGTAAACAGGGGTCGTGGGGCTATGGCTACACCTTC
cdr3_aa: CASSKQGSWGYGYTF

clone_size: NA
j_call: TRBJ2-7
d_call: NA
v_call: TRBV27
cdr3_nt: TGTGCCAGCAGTTTAAATAGGGGCGAGCAGTACTTC
cdr3_aa: CASSLNRGEQYF

clone_size: NA
j_call: TRBJ1-1
d_call: TRBD1
v_call: TRBV2
cdr3_nt: TGTGCCAGCAGTCGACAGGGTTTCACTGAAGCTTTCTTT
cdr3_aa: CASSRQGFTEAFF

clone_size: few
j_call: TRBJ1-1
d_call: NA
v_call: TRBV5-1
cdr3_nt: TGCGCCAGCAGCTTCGTCGCCGGGGGCACTGAAGCTTTCTTT
cdr3_aa: CASSFVAGGTEAFF

clone_size: NA
j_call: TRBJ1-6
d_call: NA
v_call: TRBV30
cdr3_nt: TGTGCCTCTACACGAGACAGTAGCTCCTATAATTCACCCCTCCACTTT
cdr3_aa: CASTRDSSSYNSPLHF

clone_size: NA
j_call: TRBJ2-2
d_call: NA
v_call: TRBV7-7
cdr3_nt: TGTGCCAGCAGCTCGTCCGGGGCCGGGGAGCTGTTTTTT
cdr3_aa: CASSSSGAGELFF

clone_size: NA
j_call: TRBJ2-3
d_call: NA
v_call: TRBV7-2
cdr3_nt: TGTGCCAGCAGCTTGCCGCAGGGGTTCAGCACAGATACGCAGTATTTT
cdr3_aa: CASSLPQGFSTDTQYF

clone_size: once
j_call: TRBJ1-2
d_call: TRBD1
v_call: TRBV9
cdr3_nt: TGTGCCAGCAGCGCCGACACAGGGGTCCTTAACTATGGCTACACCTTC
cdr3_aa: CASSADTGVLNYGYTF

clone_size: NA
j_call: TRBJ2-1
d_call: TRBD2
v_call: TRBV11-2
cdr3_nt: TGTGCCAGCAGCTCTATTGGGACTAGTCCCAATGAGCAGTTCTTC
cdr3_aa: CASSSIGTSPNEQFF

clone_size: NA
j_call: TRBJ2-7
d_call: TRBD1
v_call: TRBV28
cdr3_nt: TGTGCCAGCAGTTTTCCCTTAACAGGGGCCGAGCAGTACTTC
cdr3_aa: CASSFPLTGAEQYF

clone_size: NA
j_call: TRBJ1-1
d_call: TRBD1
v_call: TRBV30
cdr3_nt: TGTGCCTGGAGTCCTCTTACCGGGACAGGTGAAGCTTTCTTT
cdr3_aa: CAWSPLTGTGEAFF

clone_size: NA
j_call: TRBJ1-1
d_call: NA
v_call: TRBV11-2
cdr3_nt: TGTGCCAGCAGCTCGACCACAGGGACGGGCACTGAAGCTTTCTTT
cdr3_aa: CASSSTTGTGTEAFF

clone_size: NA
j_call: TRBJ2-1
d_call: TRBD2
v_call: TRBV11-2
cdr3_nt: TGTGCCAGCAGCTTAGAACCCGGGGGGGCCTACAATGAGCAGTTCTTC
cdr3_aa: CASSLEPGGAYNEQFF

clone_size: NA
j_call: TRBJ2-2
d_call: TRBD2
v_call: TRBV19
cdr3_nt: TGTGCCAGTAGCCAAACCGGGGGGGCCGGGGAGCTGTTTTTT
cdr3_aa: CASSQTGGAGELFF

clone_size: NA
j_call: TRBJ2-1
d_call: NA
v_call: TRBV6-2/TRBV6-3
cdr3_nt: TGTGCCAGCAGCTCAGGGCCCTACAATGAGCAGTTCTTC
cdr3_aa: CASSSGPYNEQFF

clone_size: NA
j_call: TRBJ2-3
d_call: NA
v_call: TRBV5-1
cdr3_nt: TGCGCCAGCAGCTTGGGAGGAGGGGACGGCACGGGAGATACGCAGTATTTT
cdr3_aa: CASSLGGGDGTGDTQYF

clone_size: NA
j_call: TRBJ1-1
d_call: NA
v_call: TRBV21-1
cdr3_nt: TGTGCCAGCAGCTCTCGAGTTGGCAGGGTCAATTTCTTT
cdr3_aa: CASSSRVGRVNFF

clone_size: NA
j_call: TRBJ1-2
d_call: TRBD1
v_call: TRBV9
cdr3_nt: TGTGCCAGCAGCGTAGGGGGGACAGGATACTATGGCTACACCTTC
cdr3_aa: CASSVGGTGYYGYTF

clone_size: NA
j_call: TRBJ2-1
d_call: TRBD2
v_call: TRBV29-1
cdr3_nt: TGCAGCGTTGAGGGGCGGGGGGCCTACAATGAGCAGTTCTTC
cdr3_aa: CSVEGRGAYNEQFF

clone_size: NA
j_call: TRBJ1-1
d_call: TRBD1
v_call: TRBV11-1
cdr3_nt: TGTGCCAGCAGCTTACGCTTAGGGACAGAGAACACTGAAGCTTTCTTT
cdr3_aa: CASSLRLGTENTEAFF

clone_size: NA
j_call: TRBJ2-7
d_call: TRBD2
v_call: TRBV6-5
cdr3_nt: TGTGCCAGCAGTTACGCTCCGGGAGGGGGTGGCGAGCAGTACTTC
cdr3_aa: CASSYAPGGGGEQYF

clone_size: NA
j_call: TRBJ2-7
d_call: NA
v_call: TRBV6-5
cdr3_nt: TGTGCCAGCAGCTCCTTACAGGGTCAGAACGAGCAGTACTTC
cdr3_aa: CASSSLQGQNEQYF

clone_size: NA
j_call: TRBJ2-1
d_call: NA
v_call: TRBV4-1
cdr3_nt: TGCGCCAGCAGCCTCCCCCGGGCCACGGGGTACAATGAGCAGTTCTTC
cdr3_aa: CASSLPRATGYNEQFF

clone_size: few
j_call: TRBJ2-3
d_call: TRBD1
v_call: TRBV27
cdr3_nt: TGTGCCAGCACTATGTCTTGGGACAGGGTCGGAGATACGCAGTATTTT
cdr3_aa: CASTMSWDRVGDTQYF

clone_size: NA
j_call: TRBJ2-3
d_call: NA
v_call: TRBV30
cdr3_nt: TGTGCCTGGTCCACAACAGATACGCAGTATTTT
cdr3_aa: CAWSTTDTQYF

clone_size: NA
j_call: TRBJ1-2
d_call: NA
v_call: TRBV30
cdr3_nt: TGTGCCTGGAGCGTACGGGGGGCATTTTATGGCTACACCTTC
cdr3_aa: CAWSVRGAFYGYTF

clone_size: NA
j_call: TRBJ1-1
d_call: NA
v_call: TRBV5-6
cdr3_nt: TGTGCCAGCAGCTGGGGGCAGTCCCCTGAAGCTTTCTTT
cdr3_aa: CASSWGQSPEAFF

clone_size: NA
j_call: TRBJ1-5
d_call: NA
v_call: TRBV21-1
cdr3_nt: TGTGCATCAAGCAGGGACAGATCGGGTAGCAATCAGCCCCAGCATTTT
cdr3_aa: CASSRDRSGSNQPQHF